This T cell receptor beta chain was captured in a study of PD-1 blockade in classical Hodgkin lymphoma. All the patients suffered relapse after autologous stem cell transplantation, and brentuximab vedotin exposure differed. Repertoires were generated with immunoSEQ multiplex PCR, while TCRdb's copy carries only in-frame clones and drops some. The sample shows roughly 56,000 clones, about 88% of them seen only once. The germline V and J ends were trimmed by 0 bases and 6 bases, with 12 bases remaining between them. Per germline, CDR1 SGHNT and CDR2 YENEEA. The CDR3 is made up of 14 amino acids. The chain carries TRBV11-3 and TRBJ2-7; D remains ambiguous. This receptor was taken from a human donor with classical Hodgkin lymphoma. The sample consisted of peripheral blood mononuclear cells (PBMCs), taken before the second cycle of nivolumab. Here the CDR3 reads CASSLDHTGREQYF. The CDR3 nucleotides are TGTGCCAGCAGCTTAGATCATACTGGTCGCGAGCAGTACTTC.